The 6 T cell receptor beta chains listed next were all sequenced from one sample in a study of cytomegalovirus exposure and HLA in healthy donors. The protocol was immunoSEQ multiplex PCR, while the TCRdb copy is restricted to in-frame clones and leaves out a portion. The table lists more than 250,000 clones, just over 85% of them singletons. Source material: PBMCs. These receptors were obtained from a woman aged 18-29 years in good health and CMV-seronegative.

The chain has TRBV7-9 and TRBJ2-7; D uncertain. CDR1 and CDR2 from the germline V gene are SEHNR and FQNEAQ (reference sequence). V lost 6 bases and J lost 4, with 4 bases in between. The CDR3 is 10 amino acids. Here the CDR3 DNA reads TGTGCCAGCAGACAGTACGAGCAGTACTTC. Protein: CASRQYEQYF.

The rearrangement links TRBV4-1 to TRBJ2-7; 8 positions match TRBD2. The germline V gene encodes CDR1 MGHRA and CDR2 YSYEKL. The CDR3 is made up of 16 amino acids. V shed 2 bases and J 4 bases; nucleotides not matched to a gene: 10. The CDR3, as DNA: TGCGCCAGCAGCCAAAGGGGGGGTAGCGGGATATACGAGCAGTACTTC. Encoded protein: CASSQRGGSGIYEQYF.

Only one count was recorded for this clone. The chain couples TRBV29-1 to TRBJ2-7, with 7 bases lining up with TRBD2. Trimming cost V 4 bases and J 0 bases; bases outside gene matches: 3. Germline V gene sequence: CDR1 SQVTM, CDR2 ANQGSEA. This CDR3 contains 13 residues. The CDR3, as DNA: TGCAGCGTTGTTCTAGCGGCCTCCTACGAGCAGTACTTC. Its translation is CSVVLAASYEQYF.

Concerning this clone itself: This same CDR3 is encoded by further DNA sequences in the sample. V and J are TRBV5-6 and TRBJ1-5; tentative D call: TRBD1 (5 bases). CDR1 is SGHDT, CDR2 YYEEEE, per germline. This CDR3 has 13 amino acids. The V end lost 0 bases, the J end lost 5 bases, and 6 bases lay between the germline ends. CDR3 sequence reads: CASSLAGDQPQHF. The CDR3 nucleotides read TGTGCCAGCAGCTTGGCGGGGGATCAGCCCCAGCATTTT.

This chain uses TRBV6-1 with TRBJ2-3, with a possible D match to TRBD1 (6 bases). CDR1 MNHNS and CDR2 SASEGT come from the germline V gene. Trimming stripped 2 bases from V and 8 bases from J, with 8 bases between. This CDR3 region has 12 residues. The CDR3 DNA reads TGTGCCAGCAGTGAAACAGGGAGTACGCAGTATTTT. It yields the protein CASSETGSTQYF.

This rearrangement joins TRBV5-1 to TRBJ2-7; TRBD2 aligns across 13 bases. The CDR3 has 19 residues. Germline CDR1 is SGHRS and CDR2 is YFSETQ. J lost 2 bases, V lost 0 bases, and 11 bases had no gene match. CDR3 residues: CASSLARRTSGGDPYEQYF. For the CDR3, the DNA is TGCGCCAGCAGCTTGGCCCGCAGGACTAGCGGGGGAGACCCCTACGAGCAGTACTTC.